This entry features one T cell receptor beta chain sequence. The antigen is undetermined. PCR primers comprised 60 Vbeta and 13 Jbeta primers. TCRdb's copy holds only in-frame clones and misses some; the assay was immunoSEQ multiplex PCR. The table has 250,000 to 350,000 clones, roughly 89% seen once. The germline CDR1 and CDR2 sequences are MNHNY and SVGAGI (reference sequence). Germline trimming cut 0 bases from V and 5 bases from J; bases unmatched to any gene: 3. The CDR3 totals 15 residues. This record belongs to a study of cytomegalovirus exposure and HLA in healthy donors. Broader study findings: With later analysis, a missense DCLRE1C variant became linked to TCR beta V- and J-gene trimming. It was only CMV serostatus that was available as immune exposure information. The study listed approximately 170 cytomegalovirus-associated TCR beta chains.

The source of this sequence is a man in his forties in good health and CMV-seropositive. The chain is built from TRBV6-6 and TRBJ1-4, with 7 nucleotides matching TRBD1. The source material was PBMCs. The CDR3: CASSYSGTANEKLFF. The CDR3, as DNA: TGTGCCAGCAGTTACTCCGGGACAGCAAATGAAAAACTGTTTTTT.